This T cell receptor (beta chain) was found in a study of Tregs in tolerant kidney transplant recipients. Sequenced by immunoSEQ multiplex PCR; TCRdb stores in-frame clones only, minus some. The sample holds roughly 10,000 clones. Mixed chimerism was transient after nonmyeloablative marrow transplants from related graft donors. Comments on this clone: From the germline J gene comes the end of the CDR3, since the read stops 3 residues before it.

From germline, CDR1 is SQVTM and CDR2 ANQGSEA. This CDR3 contains 16 residues. With V trimmed by 2 bases and J by 5 bases, 6 bases remained unmatched. Specimen: CD8+ T cells from blood (PBMCs), collected 24 months after the transplant. The TCR sequence derives from a human patient who received a combined kidney and bone marrow transplant. A subset of T cells may come from the graft donor. This rearrangement joins TRBV29-1 to TRBJ2-5, with 15 nucleotides matching TRBD2. The sequenced part of the CDR3 DNA is TGCAGCGTTGAACGGACTAGCGGGAGGGTAGATGAGACC. Its translation is CSVERTSGRVDET. The whole CDR3 is CSVERTSGRVDETQYF.